A selection of T cell receptor beta chains follows, all from one sample in a study of T cell responses to AZD1222 COVID-19 vaccine. Produced via immunoSEQ multiplex PCR; TCRdb's table is partial and in-frame only. The sample carries tens of thousands of clones, 75% to 90% recorded once. The source material was peripheral blood, sampled on day 0 of AZD1222 vaccination. The receptor set was obtained from an adult in good health. Each CDR3 is given with its conserved first and last residue. The order of the fields is D gene, V gene, CDR3 length, clone size, J gene, CDR3 DNA, CDR3 protein. The D gene is left open where the match is weak. Expanded clones get a size class; other rows say once, few or many, or leave the size out.

-	TRBV7-6	15	-	TRBJ2-3	TGTGCCAGCAGCTTGGGATCAGCAGTGGCAGATACGCAGTATTTT	CASSLGSAVADTQYF
-	TRBV9	15	-	TRBJ1-2	TGTGCCAGCAGCCCCCCCTTGGGGGTTAACTATGGCTACACCTTC	CASSPPLGVNYGYTF
-	TRBV11-3	12	-	TRBJ2-2	TGTGCCAGCAGCCCCAATGACGGGGAGCTGTTTTTT	CASSPNDGELFF
-	TRBV5-1	15	-	TRBJ2-3	TGCGCCAGCAGCCCAAGCGGAGCGAGCACAGATACGCAGTATTTT	CASSPSGASTDTQYF
-	TRBV5-1	16	once	TRBJ2-3	TGCGCCAGCAGCTTGGATGTGTCCACCCGCACAGATACGCAGTATTTT	CASSLDVSTRTDTQYF
TRBD1	TRBV5-1	15	-	TRBJ1-6	TGCGCCAGCAGCTCGCAGACAGGGGACGGTTCACCCCTCCACTTT	CASSSQTGDGSPLHF
-	TRBV28	14	once	TRBJ1-5	TGTGCCAGCAGTTTACTTGGGGAAACTCAGCCCCAGCATTTT	CASSLLGETQPQHF
-	TRBV28	13	-	TRBJ2-7	TGTGCCAGCAGTTTTTCCCTTAACTACGAGCAGTACTTC	CASSFSLNYEQYF
-	TRBV6-6	14	-	TRBJ1-1	TGTGCCAGCAGTTACCAGACAGAAAACACTGAAGCTTTCTTT	CASSYQTENTEAFF
-	TRBV28	13	-	TRBJ2-7	TGTGCCAGCACCCGGGACACCTACTACGAGCAGTACTTC	CASTRDTYYEQYF
TRBD2	TRBV30	19	-	TRBJ2-5	TGTGCCTGGAGTGTAGAGCCCCGACTAGCGGGAGTTCTAGTAGAGACCCAGTACTTC	CAWSVEPRLAGVLVETQYF
-	TRBV9	15	-	TRBJ2-1	TGTGCCAGCAGCGTAACGTCCAATACGAACAATGAGCAGTTCTTC	CASSVTSNTNNEQFF
TRBD1	TRBV5-1	15	-	TRBJ2-7	TGCGCCAGCAGCCCTGGAGGGACAGGGGTCTACGAGCAGTACTTC	CASSPGGTGVYEQYF
-	TRBV7-3	17	-	TRBJ2-1	TGTGCCAGCAGCTTAAGAGGGGGCGGGAGCTCCTACAATGAGCAGTTCTTC	CASSLRGGGSSYNEQFF
-	TRBV27	14	-	TRBJ1-4	TGTGCCAGCAGGAAAAACCCAGCTAATGAAAAACTGTTTTTT	CASRKNPANEKLFF
TRBD1	TRBV5-1	16	-	TRBJ2-2	TGCGCCAGCAGCCTGAGGACAGGTGTGAACACCGGGGAGCTGTTTTTT	CASSLRTGVNTGELFF
TRBD1	TRBV24-1	15	-	TRBJ1-2	TGTGCCACCAGTGAGGGGACAGGGTTTGTCTATGGCTACACCTTC	CATSEGTGFVYGYTF
TRBD2	TRBV4-3	17	-	TRBJ2-1	TGCGCCAGCAGCCAAGGGACTAGCGCGAGCTCCTACAATGAGCAGTTCTTC	CASSQGTSASSYNEQFF
TRBD1	TRBV28	18	-	TRBJ2-2	TGTGCCAGCAGTCCCCAACCGGGACAGGGGGCCGGCACCGGGGAGCTGTTTTTT	CASSPQPGQGAGTGELFF
-	TRBV2	14	-	TRBJ1-4	TGTGCCAGCAACGAACGGGTTTCTGAAGAAAAACTGTTTTTT	CASNERVSEEKLFF
-	TRBV27	13	-	TRBJ2-7	TGTGCCAGCAGTCCCACAGAATCCTACGAGCAGTACTTC	CASSPTESYEQYF
TRBD1	TRBV19	15	-	TRBJ2-7	TGTGCCAGCAAAAAAACCGGGACAGGGGAGTACGAGCAGTACTTC	CASKKTGTGEYEQYF
-	TRBV27	13	once	TRBJ1-1	TGTGCCAGCAGTTTATTAAGAAACACTGAAGCTTTCTTT	CASSLLRNTEAFF
-	TRBV6-1	14	-	TRBJ2-3	TGTGCCAGCAGTGACCCGGGAGTAGTAGATACGCAGTATTTT	CASSDPGVVDTQYF
-	TRBV11-1	15	-	TRBJ2-5	TGTGCCAGCAGCTTAGCGAGTTGGGGGGAAGAGACCCAGTACTTC	CASSLASWGEETQYF